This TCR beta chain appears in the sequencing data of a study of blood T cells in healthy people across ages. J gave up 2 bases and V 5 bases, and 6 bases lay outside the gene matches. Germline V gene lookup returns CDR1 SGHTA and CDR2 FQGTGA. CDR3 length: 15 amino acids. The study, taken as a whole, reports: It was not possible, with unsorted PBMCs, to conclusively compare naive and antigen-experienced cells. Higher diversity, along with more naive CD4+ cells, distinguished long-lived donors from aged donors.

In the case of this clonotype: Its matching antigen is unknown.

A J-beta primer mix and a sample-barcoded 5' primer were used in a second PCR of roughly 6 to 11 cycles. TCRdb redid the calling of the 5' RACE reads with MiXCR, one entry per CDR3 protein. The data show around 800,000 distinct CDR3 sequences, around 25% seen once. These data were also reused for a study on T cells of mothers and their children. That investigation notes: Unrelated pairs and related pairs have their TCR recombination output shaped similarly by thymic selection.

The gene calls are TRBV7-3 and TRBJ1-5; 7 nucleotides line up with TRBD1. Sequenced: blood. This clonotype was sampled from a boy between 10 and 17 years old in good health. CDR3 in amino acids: CASSVDRRGNQPQHF. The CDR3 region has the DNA TGTGCCAGCAGCGTGGACAGGAGGGGCAATCAGCCCCAGCATTTT.